This T cell receptor (beta chain) was documented in a study of cytomegalovirus exposure and HLA in healthy donors. Measured with immunoSEQ multiplex PCR; TCRdb has only the in-frame clones, and not every one. Altogether around 150,000 clones are present, roughly nine tenths being singletons, with the ten largest covering 0.69%. Sample: PBMCs. The receptor's source is a man aged 18 to 30 in good health and CMV-seronegative.

CDR3 sequence: CASSISHRGRYDQPQHF. CDR3 DNA: TGTGCCAGTAGTATATCTCACAGGGGGAGGTATGATCAGCCCCAGCATTTT. The V call is TRBV19, the J call TRBJ1-5, with TRBD1 matching over 8 bases. CDR1 and CDR2 from the germline V gene are LNHDA and SQIVND (reference sequence). Trimming removed 2 bases from V and 5 bases from J; junction bases left unmatched: 11. CDR3 size: 17 residues.